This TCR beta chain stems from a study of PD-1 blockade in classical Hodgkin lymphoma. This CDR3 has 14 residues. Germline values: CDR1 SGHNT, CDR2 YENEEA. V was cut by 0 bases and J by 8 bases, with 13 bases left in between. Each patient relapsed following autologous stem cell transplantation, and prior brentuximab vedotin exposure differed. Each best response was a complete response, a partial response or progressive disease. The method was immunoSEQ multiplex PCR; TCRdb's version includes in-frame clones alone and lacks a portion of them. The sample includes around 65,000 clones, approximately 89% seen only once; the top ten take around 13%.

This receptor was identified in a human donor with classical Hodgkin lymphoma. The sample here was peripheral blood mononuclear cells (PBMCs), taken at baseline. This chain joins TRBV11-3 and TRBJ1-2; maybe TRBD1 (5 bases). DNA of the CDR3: TGTGCCAGCAGCTTAGAGGACACCGGGGAAGGCTACACCTTC. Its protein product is CASSLEDTGEGYTF.